These 11 T cell receptor beta chains were all obtained from the same sample, sequenced in a study of shared clonotypes between healthy human individuals (dated by TCRdb to between 2020 and 2021). The library came from the immunoSEQ multiplex PCR assay. The clones in this table, taken by TCRdb from immuneACCESS, are in-frame only. Not every clone is retained; where verified, under half of the shortfall comes from an unresolved V gene, and the cause of the rest is unknown. The sample table shows roughly 380,000 clones, and about 96% are seen once. Around 0.3% of the sample rests with the top ten. The sample consisted of memory CD8+ T cells sorted from blood. This specimen's cell subset or site label, per the study, means: CD45RO+ cells pooled with CCR7-negative TemRA cells. The receptors were sampled from a man aged 25 to 45 in good health.

The chain is built from TRBV28 and TRBJ2-5; the D gene could be TRBD1 or TRBD2 (5 bases each). Germline V CDR1 and CDR2: MDHEN, SYDVKM. The CDR3 length is 14 residues. V lost 3 bases and J lost 3, with 11 bases in between. The CDR3 is CASSFLRDEETQYF. CDR3 sequence (DNA): TGTGCCAGCAGTTTCCTTCGGGACGAAGAGACCCAGTACTTC.

This clone is a singleton in its sample. The chain recombines TRBV30 with TRBJ2-5, with 7 nucleotides matching TRBD1. This CDR3 spans 13 amino acids. V lost 3 bases and J lost 7; bases outside the gene matches: 8. CDR1 and CDR2 (germline): GTSNPN, SVGIG (reference sequence). CDR3: CAWSLTGVGTQYF. CDR3 DNA sequence: TGTGCCTGGAGCCTAACAGGGGTGGGGACCCAGTACTTC.

This chain joins TRBV5-4 and TRBJ1-2; D may be TRBD1 (6 bases). CDR1 is SGHNT and CDR2 is YYREEE in the germline V gene (reference sequence). This CDR3 has 15 amino acids. Trimming cost V 0 bases and J 8 bases, with 17 bases left between them. This CDR3 reads CASSLAGTPSSGYTF. The CDR3 DNA sequence: TGTGCCAGCAGCTTGGCGGGGACACCTTCCTCGGGCTACACCTTC.

This clone has just a few counts. The identical CDR3 is also encoded by other nucleotide sequences in the sample. The rearrangement joins TRBV15 to TRBJ1-5; D is uncertain. CDR1 and CDR2 (germline): LNHNV, YYDKDF (reference sequence). This CDR3 spans 12 amino acids. The ends were cut back, 0 bases at V and 6 bases at J, with 3 bases in the middle. The CDR3 sequence is CATSRDRQPQHF. The CDR3 region has the DNA TGTGCCACCAGCAGAGATCGTCAGCCCCAGCATTTT.

The V and J genes are TRBV7-6 and TRBJ2-2; a possible D gene is TRBD2 (6 bases). From germline, CDR1 is SGHVS and CDR2 FNYEAQ. Trimming removed 5 bases from V and 4 bases from J, with 8 bases in between. The CDR3 runs 13 residues. CDR3 region: CASSQTSTGELFF. CDR3 DNA: TGTGCCAGCAGCCAGACTAGCACCGGGGAGCTGTTTTTT.

The chain combines TRBV14 with TRBJ1-2; no definite D call. Germline values: CDR1 SGHDN, CDR2 FVKESK. The CDR3 runs 16 residues. With 1 base removed from V and 4 bases from J, the gap between germline ends came to 16 bases. The CDR3 DNA follows: TGTGCCAGCAGCCAAGGGGGTGAGCTACCCTCCTATGGCTACACCTTC. Its protein is CASSQGGELPSYGYTF.

The J gene is TRBJ2-3, the V gene TRBV14; TRBD2 matches 7 bases. This CDR3 is 15 amino acids long. Trimming removed 4 bases from V and 4 bases from J; junction bases left unmatched: 8. Germline V gives CDR1 SGHDN, CDR2 FVKESK. The CDR3 loop reads CASSPIAGWADTQYF. CDR3 in DNA: TGTGCCAGCAGCCCAATAGCGGGTTGGGCAGATACGCAGTATTTT.

V usage is TRBV6-5 and J usage is TRBJ1-2; a weak D match, TRBD1 (5 bases). Trimming cost V 8 bases and J 7 bases, with 11 bases left between them. The CDR3 contains 11 residues. Germline V gene sequence: CDR1 MNHEY, CDR2 SVGAGI. The chain's CDR3 is CASGTWGGYTF. The CDR3 DNA reads as TGTGCCAGCGGGACCTGGGGTGGCTACACCTTC.

The V and J genes are TRBV5-1 and TRBJ1-2; the D is unclear. The CDR3 has 12 residues. Trimming stripped 0 bases from V and 8 bases from J, with 8 bases between. Germline values: CDR1 SGHRS, CDR2 YFSETQ. The CDR3 region is CASSLGGSGYTF. DNA of the CDR3: TGCGCCAGCAGCTTGGGCGGGAGCGGCTACACCTTC.

This sequence joins TRBV28 and TRBJ1-4; possible D gene TRBD1, 5 bases. The CDR3 is 16 residues long. Trimming removed 4 bases at V and 4 bases at J, with 16 bases between. Germline V gives CDR1 MDHEN, CDR2 SYDVKM. The CDR3 region has the DNA TGTGCCAGCAGTTCCAGACCGGGACGGAGTAATGAAAAACTGTTTTTT. Its translation is CASSSRPGRSNEKLFF.

This chain connects TRBV19 to TRBJ2-3; 8 positions agree with TRBD1. This CDR3 region has 14 residues. The ends lost 6 bases at V and 0 bases at J; junction bases unmatched: 2. Germline assignment: CDR1 LNHDA and CDR2 SQIVND (reference sequence). The CDR3 sequence is CASRDRASTDTQYF. Here the CDR3 DNA reads TGTGCCAGTAGGGACAGGGCTAGCACAGATACGCAGTATTTT.